Listed here are 8 T cell receptor beta chains from one sample, sequenced in a study of T cells in women clearing cervical HPV infection. Repertoires were generated with immunoSEQ multiplex PCR, while TCRdb's copy carries only in-frame clones and drops some. The listing contains approximately 37,000 clones. Sequenced sample: blood buffy coat. The receptors originated from a woman aged 18 to 69 with a cervical HPV16 infection that either progressed to CIN3+ or cleared (not recorded which).

Details on this clone: With the read ending 3 residues before the CDR3 end, the germline J gene is used to fill in that end. The chain has TRBV3-1 (or the pseudogene TRBV3-2) and TRBJ2-2, with 12 bases that match TRBD2. CDR1 is LGHDT, CDR2 YNNKEL, per germline (reference sequence). The CDR3 runs 18 residues. Trimming removed 10 bases from V and 7 bases from J; junction bases left unmatched: 19. This CDR3 reads CATPPSSGRASGIGELFF. The CDR3 DNA, read in part, is TGTGCCACCCCCCCGTCTAGCGGGAGGGCATCGGGGATCGGGGAG.

Details on this clone: The read terminates 3 residues ahead of where the CDR3 ends, so the germline J gene completes it. This chain uses TRBV7-3 with TRBJ2-3; D is ambiguous. Per germline, CDR1 SGHTA and CDR2 FQGTGA. Deletions cut 6 bases from V and 6 bases from J, with 16 bases between. CDR3 length: 14 amino acids. The CDR3 is CASRSTRWADTQYF. The sequenced CDR3 bases are TGTGCCAGCAGGTCGACGAGATGGGCGGATACG.

With regard to this clone: The read comes to an end 3 residues before the CDR3 does, leaving the germline J gene to fill in the end. The chain has TRBV27 and TRBJ1-2; possible D gene TRBD1, 5 bases. The CDR3 has 13 amino acids. CDR1 and CDR2 from the germline V gene are MNHEY and SMNVEV (reference sequence). CDR3 in amino acids: CASSLLRGNGYTF. CDR3 DNA (partial): TGTGCCAGCAGTTTATTACGGGGGAACGGC.

Turning to this clone: The read ends 3 residues shy of where the CDR3 ends; the end is completed using the germline J gene. V gene TRBV18 combines with J gene TRBJ2-3; 8 bases are shared with TRBD1. The CDR3 is made up of 18 amino acids. From germline, CDR1 is KGHSH and CDR2 LQKENI. Incomplete CDR3 DNA: TGTGCCAGCTCACCACTTGGCCGGACAGGGACAACCTTGACGACG. Its protein is CASSPLGRTGTTLTT. The full-length CDR3 reads as CASSPLGRTGTTLTTQYF. The full variable domain, completed using reference TRBV18 and TRBJ2-3, is NAGVMQNPRHLVRRRGQEARLRCSPMKGHSHVYWYRQLPEEGLKFMVYLQKENIIDESGMPKERFSAEFPKEGPSILRIQQVVRGDSAAYFCASSPLGRTGTTLTTQYFGPGTRLTVL.

With regard to this clone: Read coverage stops 3 residues before the CDR3 terminus; the germline J gene supplies the remainder. This sequence joins TRBV2 and TRBJ2-7; TRBD1 aligns across 8 bases. After removal of 4 bases from V and 3 bases from J, the junction contained 5 bases not matched to a gene. CDR3 length: 14 amino acids. CDR1 is SNHLY, CDR2 FYNNEI, per germline. The part of the CDR3 DNA that was read is TGTGCCAGCAGTGTCCGGACAGGGAGCTACGAG. Protein sequence: CASSVRTGSYE. The full CDR3 protein reads CASSVRTGSYEQYF.

A remark on this clone: The observed sequence ends 3 residues before the CDR3 terminus, with the missing tail filled in from the germline J gene. The chain combines TRBV19 with TRBJ2-2; TRBD2 matches 10 bases. In germline, CDR1 is LNHDA, CDR2 SQIVND (reference sequence). The CDR3 runs 15 residues. V was pared by 1 base and J by 6 bases, with 2 bases of the junction left unmatched. The CDR3 reads CASSIGGLAAGELFF. CDR3 DNA (partial): TGTGCCAGTAGTATAGGAGGACTAGCGGCCGGGGAG.

Notes on this clone: A read error may produce the germline difference seen at one junction end. Sequencing ends 3 residues short of the CDR3 end; the germline J gene provides the rest. The same CDR3 also results from other DNA sequences found in this sample. This sequence joins TRBV19 and TRBJ1-3, with 9 positions matching TRBD1. The CDR3 is 17 residues long. Germline lookup yields CDR1 LNHDA and CDR2 SQIVND (reference sequence). CDR3 loop: CASSISHTGQGGNTIYF. The CDR3 DNA, read in part, is TGTGCCAGTAGTATTTCCCATACGGGACAGGGAGGAAACACT.

As concerns this clone: The CDR3 extends 3 residues past the end of the read, so its final part is completed from the germline J gene. V gene TRBV24-1 combines with J gene TRBJ2-2, with TRBD1 matching over 7 bases. Germline loops: CDR1 KGHDR, CDR2 SFDVKD. Trimming removed 10 bases from V and 4 bases from J; junction bases left unmatched: 5. The CDR3 consists of 13 residues. The CDR3 sequence: CATRQGGTGELFF. The CDR3 DNA, read in part, is TGTGCCACTAGACAGGGCGGCACCGGGGAG.